This entry lists 7 T cell receptor beta chains sequenced from one sample in a study of blood T cell repertoires in COVID-19. Using immunoSEQ multiplex PCR, the repertoire was profiled, and TCRdb retains in-frame clones only, with some absent. The sample consists of about 76,000 clones, about 82% of them appearing once. The sequenced sample was peripheral blood. Receptors were obtained from a woman aged 60-70 years with acute or convalescent COVID-19.

The chain couples TRBV7-9 to TRBJ2-7; D is perhaps TRBD2 (5 bases). The CDR3 runs to 16 residues. V lost 1 base to trimming and J lost 5 bases, with 18 bases between them. In germline, CDR1 is SEHNR, CDR2 FQNEAQ (reference sequence). Written as DNA, the CDR3 is TGTGCCAGCAGCTTAGGTCTAGGGAGAGGGAAGAACGAGCAGTACTTC. Its translation is CASSLGLGRGKNEQYF.

The chain recombines TRBV24-1 with TRBJ2-3; possible D gene TRBD2, 6 bases. This CDR3 is built from 17 residues. CDR1 and CDR2 from the germline V gene are KGHDR and SFDVKD. The ends were cut back, 2 bases at V and 7 bases at J, with 21 bases in the middle. The CDR3 nucleotides are TGTGCCACCAGTGATTCCGCGGGGTCTGAAGGGTTCAATACGCAGTATTTT. Protein product: CATSDSAGSEGFNTQYF.

This clone has a single count. The V and J genes are TRBV4-1 and TRBJ2-5; D gene ambiguous. Germline loops: CDR1 MGHRA, CDR2 YSYEKL. The V gene lost 0 bases and the J gene lost 4 bases, with 9 bases spanning the gap. This CDR3 is 14 amino acids long. The CDR3 DNA sequence: TGCGCCAGCAGCCAAGAGGCTAGGATAGAGACCCAGTACTTC. Its protein product is CASSQEARIETQYF.

This chain links TRBV5-4 with TRBJ1-2; maybe TRBD1 (5 bases). Germline assignment: CDR1 SGHNT and CDR2 YYREEE (reference sequence). The CDR3 is made up of 16 amino acids. V lost 4 bases and J lost 4, with 20 bases in between. The CDR3 DNA reads as TGTGCCAGCAGCCCCAGTGGAGGGGCGACCCTCTATGGCTACACCTTC. Translation: CASSPSGGATLYGYTF.

This clone was counted once. This sequence joins TRBV19 and TRBJ1-2, with D possibly TRBD1 on 6 matching bases. Per germline, CDR1 LNHDA and CDR2 SQIVND (reference sequence). V gave up 7 bases and J gave up 5 bases, with 14 bases separating them. There are 13 residues in the CDR3. This CDR3 is CASISPGAYGYTF. As DNA, the CDR3 is TGTGCCAGTATCAGTCCAGGGGCGTATGGCTACACCTTC.

This clone showed up many times. The rearrangement links TRBV2 to TRBJ2-3, with 10 positions matching TRBD1. The CDR3 runs 16 residues. Germline CDR1 reads SNHLY; CDR2 reads FYNNEI. J lost 2 bases, V lost 8 bases, and 10 bases had no gene match. CDR3 bases: TGTGCCAGCCGGACAGGGGGAACCTTAAACACAGATACGCAGTATTTT. Amino acids: CASRTGGTLNTDTQYF.

Points on this clone: An end of the junction differs from the germline gene, which may be a read error. The V and J genes are TRBV6-1 and TRBJ1-2; 10 nucleotides line up with TRBD1. This CDR3 region has 15 residues. Per germline, CDR1 MNHNS and CDR2 SASEGT. The CDR3 sequence is CASSEGKTGGYGYIF. CDR3 bases: TGTGCCAGCAGTGAGGGGAAGACAGGGGGCTATGGCTACATCTTC.